This T cell receptor (beta chain) is from a study of T cell changes during pregnancy in multiple sclerosis. Here immunoSEQ multiplex PCR was the method, and the copy in TCRdb shows in-frame clones only, minus some. The repertoire holds around 39,000 clones, with 92% as singletons. The germline gives CDR1 KGHSH, CDR2 LQKENI. The CDR3 consists of 15 residues. Trimming pared 4 bases from V and 0 bases from J, leaving 13 bases between. The receptor was derived from a female donor with multiple sclerosis, enrolled in a pregnancy study. Specimen: CD8+ T cells from peripheral blood mononuclear cells, collected before pregnancy. This chain links TRBV18 with TRBJ2-7; tentative D call: TRBD1 (5 bases). CDR3 in DNA: TGTGCCAGCTCACTCCCTTTAGACAGCTCCTACGAGCAGTACTTC. This sequence encodes CASSLPLDSSYEQYF. The full variable domain, in which reference TRBV18 and TRBJ2-7 provide the parts outside the CDR3, is NAGVMQNPRHLVRRRGQEARLRCSPMKGHSHVYWYRQLPEEGLKFMVYLQKENIIDESGMPKERFSAEFPKEGPSILRIQQVVRGDSAAYFCASSLPLDSSYEQYFGPGTRLTVT.